The present T cell receptor (beta chain) was sequenced within a study of CD4+ T cells in melanoma. For this clone: Its antigen is as yet unknown.

General study points: A reported correlation linked neoantigen-specific CD4+ T cells to CD8+, macrophage and B cell function.

Here immunoSEQ multiplex PCR was the method, and the copy in TCRdb shows in-frame clones only, minus some. The top ten clones hold roughly 29% of a sample with 4,000 to 5,000 clones, 64% of them seen once. V dropped 7 bases and J dropped 5; count of bases not matched to a gene: 8. From germline, CDR1 is MNHEY and CDR2 SVGAGI. The CDR3 is 14 residues long. The TCR originated in a human donor with melanoma. The chain links TRBV6-5 to TRBJ1-1; TRBD1 matches at 9 bases. The specimen sequenced was cells from a culture (not recorded whether cultured in vitro). CDR3 protein: CASNLGQGMTEAFF. DNA for the CDR3: TGTGCCAGCAACCTGGGACAGGGTATGACTGAAGCTTTCTTT.